This is a list of T cell receptor beta chains from one sample in a study of T cell changes during pregnancy in multiple sclerosis. Measured with immunoSEQ multiplex PCR; TCRdb has only the in-frame clones, and not every one. The sample consists of roughly 22,000 clones, 80% to 95% of them appearing once. The source material was CD4+ T cells from peripheral blood mononuclear cells, sampled after pregnancy. The receptor source for this set is a female donor in good health, enrolled as a control in a pregnancy study. Both conserved end residues are part of each CDR3. D genes are given only for firm matches. Part of the rows lack a size; the others show once, few, many or a class for expanded clones.

TRBJ2-4 TRBV30 TRBD1 . CAWSGDRSKNIQYF TGTGCCTGGAGTGGGGACAGATCCAAAAACATTCAGTACTTC
TRBJ1-2 TRBV6-1 TRBD1 . CASSTTGGDYGYTF TGTGCCAGCAGCACGACAGGGGGAGACTATGGCTACACCTTC
TRBJ2-5 TRBV21-1 . . CASSRMTRRETQYF TGTGCCAGCAGCCGAATGACTAGACGAGAGACCCAGTACTTC
TRBJ1-1 TRBV18 . . CASSPSGSGTEAFF TGTGCCAGCTCACCTAGCGGGAGCGGCACTGAAGCTTTCTTT
TRBJ2-1 TRBV5-1 TRBD2 . CASSFTSGGPSNEQFF TGCGCCAGCAGCTTTACTAGCGGGGGCCCTTCAAATGAGCAGTTCTTC
TRBJ2-1 TRBV29-1 TRBD2 . CSVAAGVYNEQFF TGCAGCGTTGCGGCGGGGGTGTACAATGAGCAGTTCTTC
TRBJ1-5 TRBV27 . . CASRGRSRNQPQHF TGTGCCAGCAGGGGGCGGTCAAGGAATCAGCCCCAGCATTTT
TRBJ1-2 TRBV16 . . CASSQFSEGGRGYGYTF TGTGCCAGCAGCCAATTTAGCGAAGGAGGCAGGGGCTATGGCTACACCTTC
TRBJ2-1 TRBV5-4 TRBD1 once CASRGVTGTAEQFF TGTGCCAGCAGGGGGGTGACAGGGACGGCTGAGCAGTTCTTC
TRBJ2-3 TRBV7-3 TRBD2 . CASSATSGRTDTQYF TGTGCCAGCAGCGCAACTAGCGGCCGCACAGATACGCAGTATTTT
TRBJ1-6 TRBV5-1 TRBD1 . CASSPSPTATGLFTSPLHF TGCGCCAGCAGCCCCTCCCCGACGGCGACAGGGTTATTTACTTCACCCCTCCACTTT
TRBJ1-2 TRBV5-6 . . CASSLKALRTVRGYTF TGTGCCAGCAGCTTGAAAGCCCTAAGGACAGTCCGGGGCTACACCTTC